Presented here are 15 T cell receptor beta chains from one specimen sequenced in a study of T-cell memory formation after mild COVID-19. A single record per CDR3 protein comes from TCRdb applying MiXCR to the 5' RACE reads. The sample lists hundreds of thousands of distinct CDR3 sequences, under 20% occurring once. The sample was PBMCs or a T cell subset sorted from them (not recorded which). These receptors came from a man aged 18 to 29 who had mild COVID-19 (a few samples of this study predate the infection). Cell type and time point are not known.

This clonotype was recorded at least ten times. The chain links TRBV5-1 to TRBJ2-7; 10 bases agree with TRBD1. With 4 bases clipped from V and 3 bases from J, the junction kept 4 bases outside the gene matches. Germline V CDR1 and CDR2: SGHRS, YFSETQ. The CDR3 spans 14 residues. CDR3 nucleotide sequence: TGCGCCAGCAGCCCGGACAGGGGGAGCTACGAGCAGTACTTC. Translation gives CASSPDRGSYEQYF.

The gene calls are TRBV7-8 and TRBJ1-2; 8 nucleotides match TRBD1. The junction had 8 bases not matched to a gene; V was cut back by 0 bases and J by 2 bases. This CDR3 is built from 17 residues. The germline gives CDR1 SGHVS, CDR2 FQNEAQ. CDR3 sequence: CASSLAGDGQGNYGYTF. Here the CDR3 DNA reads TGTGCCAGCAGCTTAGCGGGCGATGGACAGGGAAACTATGGCTACACCTTC.

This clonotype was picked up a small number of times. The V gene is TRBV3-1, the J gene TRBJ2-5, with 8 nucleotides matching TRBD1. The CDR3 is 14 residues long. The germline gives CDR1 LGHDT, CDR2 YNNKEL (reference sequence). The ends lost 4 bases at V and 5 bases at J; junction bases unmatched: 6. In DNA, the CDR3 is TGTGCCAGCAGCCTGACAGGGGTGGAGGAGACCCAGTACTTC. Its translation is CASSLTGVEETQYF.

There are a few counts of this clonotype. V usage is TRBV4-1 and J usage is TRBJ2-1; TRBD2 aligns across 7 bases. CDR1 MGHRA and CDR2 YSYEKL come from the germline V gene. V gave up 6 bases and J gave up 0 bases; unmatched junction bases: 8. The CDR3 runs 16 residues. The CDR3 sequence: CASRRGVLSSYNEQFF. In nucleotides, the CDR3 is TGCGCCAGCAGACGGGGGGTCCTTAGCTCCTACAATGAGCAGTTCTTC.

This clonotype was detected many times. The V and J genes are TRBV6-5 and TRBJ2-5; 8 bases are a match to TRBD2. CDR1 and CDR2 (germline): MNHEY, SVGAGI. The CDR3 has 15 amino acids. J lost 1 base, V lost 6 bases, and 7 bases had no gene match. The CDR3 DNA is TGTGCCAGCAGATTGTCCGGGACTAGCCAAGAGACCCAGTACTTC. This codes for CASRLSGTSQETQYF.

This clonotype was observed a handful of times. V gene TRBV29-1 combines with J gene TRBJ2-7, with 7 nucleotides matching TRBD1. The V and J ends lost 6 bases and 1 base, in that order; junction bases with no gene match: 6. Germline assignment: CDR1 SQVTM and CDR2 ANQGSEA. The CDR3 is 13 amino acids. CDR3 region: CSVGDSHSYEQYF. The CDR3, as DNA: TGCAGCGTGGGGGACAGCCATTCCTACGAGCAGTACTTC.

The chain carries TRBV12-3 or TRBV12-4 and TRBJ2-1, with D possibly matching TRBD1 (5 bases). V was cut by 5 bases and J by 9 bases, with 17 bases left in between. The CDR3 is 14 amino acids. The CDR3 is CASSPGQGWVEQFF. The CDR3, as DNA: TGTGCCAGCAGTCCCGGCCAGGGCTGGGTTGAGCAGTTCTTC.

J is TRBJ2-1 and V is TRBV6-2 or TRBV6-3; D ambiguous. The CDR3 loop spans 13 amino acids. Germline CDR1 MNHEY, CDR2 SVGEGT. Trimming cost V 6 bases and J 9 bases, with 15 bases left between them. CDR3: CASSVFRGGEQFF. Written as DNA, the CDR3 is TGTGCCAGCAGCGTTTTCCGAGGCGGTGAGCAGTTCTTC.

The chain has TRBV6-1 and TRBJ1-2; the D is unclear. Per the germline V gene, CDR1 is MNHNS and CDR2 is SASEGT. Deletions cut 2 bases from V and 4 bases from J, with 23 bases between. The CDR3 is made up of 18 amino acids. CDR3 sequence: CASSERVLLARSFYGYTF. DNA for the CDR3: TGTGCCAGCAGTGAAAGGGTGCTCCTTGCCCGCTCCTTCTATGGCTACACCTTC.

The CDR3 DNA reads TGTGCCAGCAGGTCCCCCGCCAGGGACTATGGCTACACCTTC. Protein sequence: CASRSPARDYGYTF. V gene TRBV7-9 combines with J gene TRBJ1-2, with TRBD1 as a possible D gene (5 bases). The length of the CDR3 is 14 residues. CDR1 is SEHNR and CDR2 is FQNEAQ in the germline V gene (reference sequence). V shed 6 bases and J shed 3 bases, with 14 bases lying between them.

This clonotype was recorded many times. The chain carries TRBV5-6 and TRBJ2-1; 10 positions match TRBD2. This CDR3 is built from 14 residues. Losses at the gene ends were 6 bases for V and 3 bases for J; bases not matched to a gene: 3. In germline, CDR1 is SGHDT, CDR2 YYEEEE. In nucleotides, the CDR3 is TGTGCCAGCACCTGGACTAGCGGCTACAATGAGCAGTTCTTC. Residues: CASTWTSGYNEQFF.

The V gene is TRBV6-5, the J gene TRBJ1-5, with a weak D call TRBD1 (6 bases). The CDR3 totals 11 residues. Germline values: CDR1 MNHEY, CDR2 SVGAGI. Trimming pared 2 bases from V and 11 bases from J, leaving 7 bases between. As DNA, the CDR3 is TGTGCCAGCAGTTACCAGGGGTCCCAGCATTTT. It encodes CASSYQGSQHF.

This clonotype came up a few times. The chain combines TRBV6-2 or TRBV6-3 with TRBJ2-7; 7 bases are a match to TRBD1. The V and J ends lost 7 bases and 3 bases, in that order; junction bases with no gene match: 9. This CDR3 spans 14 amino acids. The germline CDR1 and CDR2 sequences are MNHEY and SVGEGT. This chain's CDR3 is CASTTDRNYYEQYF. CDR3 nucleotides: TGTGCCAGCACCACGGACAGGAACTACTACGAGCAGTACTTC.

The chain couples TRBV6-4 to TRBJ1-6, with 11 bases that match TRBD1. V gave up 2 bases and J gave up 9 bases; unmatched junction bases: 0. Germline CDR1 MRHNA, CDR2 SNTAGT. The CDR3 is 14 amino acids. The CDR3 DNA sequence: TGTGCCAGCAGTGACGGGACAGGGGGTTCACCCCTCCACTTT. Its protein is CASSDGTGGSPLHF.

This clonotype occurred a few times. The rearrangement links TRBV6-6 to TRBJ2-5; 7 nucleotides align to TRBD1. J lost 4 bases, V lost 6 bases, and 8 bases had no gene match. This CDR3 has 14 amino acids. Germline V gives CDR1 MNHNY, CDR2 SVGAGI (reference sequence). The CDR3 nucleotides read TGTGCCAGCAGGCCCGGGACAGATGGAGAGACCCAGTACTTC. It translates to CASRPGTDGETQYF.